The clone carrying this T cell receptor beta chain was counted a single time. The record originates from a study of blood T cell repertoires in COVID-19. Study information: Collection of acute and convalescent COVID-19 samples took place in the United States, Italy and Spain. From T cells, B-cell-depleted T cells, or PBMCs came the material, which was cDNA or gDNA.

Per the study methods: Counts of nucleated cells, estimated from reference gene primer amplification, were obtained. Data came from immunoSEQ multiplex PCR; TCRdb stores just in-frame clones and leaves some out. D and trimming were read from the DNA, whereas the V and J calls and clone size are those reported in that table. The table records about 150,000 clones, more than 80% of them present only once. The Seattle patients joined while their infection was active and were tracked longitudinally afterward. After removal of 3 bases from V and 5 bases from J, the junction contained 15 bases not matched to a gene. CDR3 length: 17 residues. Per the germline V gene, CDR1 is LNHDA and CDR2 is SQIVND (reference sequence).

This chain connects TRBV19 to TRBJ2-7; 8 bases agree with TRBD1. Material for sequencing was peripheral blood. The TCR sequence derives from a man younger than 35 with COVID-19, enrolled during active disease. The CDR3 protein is CASSIFRSGQGRHEQYF. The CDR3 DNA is TGTGCCAGTAGTATCTTTAGAAGCGGACAGGGTCGTCACGAGCAGTACTTC.